This T cell receptor (beta chain) was identified in a study of shared clonotypes between healthy human individuals. Study-level information: A couple of female and a few male donors aged 18 to 49 were enrolled. For every donor, three CD4 naive, three CD4 memory, two CD8 naive and one CD8 memory plates were used. Study-level findings and limits: Naive subsets generally had larger estimated richness than memory subsets. With few donors, the genetic and exposure-history diversity represented was limited.

The CDR3 totals 15 residues. V lost 6 bases to trimming and J lost 1 base; unmatched junction nucleotides: 6. In germline, CDR1 is MGHRA, CDR2 YSYEKL. About this clone: Its cognate antigen is unknown.

The protocol was immunoSEQ multiplex PCR, while the TCRdb copy is restricted to in-frame clones and leaves out a portion. The top ten clones hold 1.8% of a sample with 600,000 to 800,000 clones, 72% of them seen once. The chain recombines TRBV4-1 with TRBJ2-3; TRBD1 matches at 8 bases. The sequenced sample was memory CD4+ T cells sorted from blood. Subset in this sample: CD45RA-negative fraction. This clonotype was obtained from a woman aged 25 to 45 in good health. CDR3 protein: CASSRGQGGTDTQYF. The CDR3 coding sequence is TGCGCCAGCAGTCGTGGACAGGGCGGCACAGATACGCAGTATTTT.